The clone carrying this TCR beta chain was recorded many times. Its specificity is unknown. V gave up 2 bases and J gave up 5 bases, with 12 bases separating them. CDR1 and CDR2 from the germline V gene are LNHNV and YYDKDF (reference sequence). The CDR3 is made up of 15 amino acids. This sample was taken from a study of T-cell memory formation after mild COVID-19. About the study: The two donors had largely donor-specific TCR clusters. Whole-study results and caveats: Pre-infection memory held some responding clones, suggesting pre-existing cross-reactive T cells responded. CD4/CD8 balance characterized clones contracting day 15 to 85, and CD4+ skew characterized later expanders.

The authors produced TCR alpha and TCR beta cDNA libraries with sample barcodes and UMIs by 5'RACE using constant-segment primers. MiXCR, run by TCRdb on the 5' RACE reads, gives a single entry per CDR3 protein. The profile covers over 55,000 distinct CDR3 sequences, with 9% to 15% appearing a single time and around 25% taken by the ten largest. This sequence originates from a man aged 18 to 35 who had mild COVID-19 (a few samples of this study predate the infection). Cell type and time point are not known. The chain joins TRBV15 to TRBJ2-2, with D unresolved. The sample comprised PBMCs or a T cell subset sorted from them (not recorded which). The CDR3 sequence is CATSRRHIRTGELFF. The CDR3 DNA sequence: TGTGCCACCAGCAGAAGACACATTCGGACCGGGGAGCTGTTTTTT.